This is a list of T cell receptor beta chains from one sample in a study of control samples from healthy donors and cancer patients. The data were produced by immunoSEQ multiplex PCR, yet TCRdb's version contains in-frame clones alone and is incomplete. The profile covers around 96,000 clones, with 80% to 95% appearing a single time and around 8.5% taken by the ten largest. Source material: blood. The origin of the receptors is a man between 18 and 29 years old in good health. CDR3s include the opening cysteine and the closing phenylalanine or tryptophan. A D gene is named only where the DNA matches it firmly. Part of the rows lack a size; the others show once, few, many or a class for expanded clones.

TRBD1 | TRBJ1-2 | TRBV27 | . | CASSIRQGYGYTF | TGTGCCAGCAGTATACGACAGGGGTATGGCTACACCTTC
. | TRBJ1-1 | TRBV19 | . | CASSIGYRVNTEAFF | TGTGCCAGTAGTATAGGATACAGGGTGAACACTGAAGCTTTCTTT
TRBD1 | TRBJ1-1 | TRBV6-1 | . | CASSDRDRGARVSSRTEAFF | TGTGCCAGCAGTGACCGGGACAGGGGAGCCCGGGTATCCTCGAGGACTGAAGCTTTCTTT
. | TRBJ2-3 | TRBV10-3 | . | CAISIYRDTGSGDTQYF | TGTGCCATCAGCATCTACCGGGACACCGGAAGTGGAGATACGCAGTATTTT
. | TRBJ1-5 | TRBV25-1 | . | CASSDINWGGIQPQHF | TGTGCCAGCAGTGACATAAATTGGGGGGGCATTCAGCCCCAGCATTTT
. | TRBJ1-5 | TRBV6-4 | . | CASSVGGGKGNQPQHF | TGTGCCAGCAGTGTAGGGGGAGGGAAGGGCAATCAGCCCCAGCATTTT
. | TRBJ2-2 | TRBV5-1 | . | CASSLGSARTGELFF | TGCGCCAGCAGCTTGGGTTCAGCACGGACCGGGGAGCTGTTTTTT
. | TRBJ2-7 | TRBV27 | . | CASRGLTRSRSYEQYF | TGTGCCAGCAGGGGTTTGACGCGCAGCCGCTCCTACGAGCAGTACTTC
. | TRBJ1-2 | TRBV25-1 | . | CASSESGPLGYTF | TGTGCCAGCAGTGAATCGGGTCCTCTAGGCTACACCTTC
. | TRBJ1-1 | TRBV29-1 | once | CSVLDRTNTEAFF | TGCAGCGTTTTAGACAGGACCAACACTGAAGCTTTCTTT
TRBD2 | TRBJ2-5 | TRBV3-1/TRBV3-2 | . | CASSSTSGIRETQYF | TGTGCCAGCAGTTCGACTAGCGGTATACGGGAGACCCAGTACTTC
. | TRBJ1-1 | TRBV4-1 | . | CASGTGHQNTEAFF | TGCGCCAGCGGGACTGGACACCAGAACACTGAAGCTTTCTTT
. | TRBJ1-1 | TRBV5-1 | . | CASSLFAANTEAFF | TGCGCCAGCAGCTTGTTTGCAGCTAACACTGAAGCTTTCTTT
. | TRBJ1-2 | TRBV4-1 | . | CASSQEGGLVAVSSYGYTF | TGCGCCAGCAGCCAAGAGGGCGGTCTGGTGGCCGTGTCGAGCTATGGCTACACCTTC
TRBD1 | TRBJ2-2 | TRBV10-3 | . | CAISTGTGEVGELFF | TGTGCCATCAGTACCGGGACAGGGGAAGTGGGGGAGCTGTTTTTT
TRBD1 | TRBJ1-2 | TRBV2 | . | CASRTGTGGGYGYTF | TGTGCCAGCAGGACCGGGACAGGGGGTGGCTATGGCTACACCTTC
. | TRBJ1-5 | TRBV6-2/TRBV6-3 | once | CASSTRLQPQHF | TGTGCCAGCAGTACTCGCCTGCAGCCCCAGCATTTT
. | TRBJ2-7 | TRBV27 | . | CASSLGGSTTDQYF | TGTGCCAGCAGTTTAGGGGGCAGCACTACGGACCAGTACTTC
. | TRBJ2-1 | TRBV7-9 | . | CASSLDGDTGGDEQFF | TGTGCCAGCAGCTTAGATGGAGATACGGGTGGGGATGAGCAGTTCTTC
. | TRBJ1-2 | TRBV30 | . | CAWRPTSSRACTF | TGTGCCTGGAGACCTACAAGTTCGCGGGCTTGCACCTTC
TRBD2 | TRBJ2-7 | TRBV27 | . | CASSLLWASGSVNYEQYF | TGTGCCAGCAGTCTCCTCTGGGCTAGCGGGAGTGTTAACTACGAGCAGTACTTC
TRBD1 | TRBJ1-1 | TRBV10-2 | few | CASSRTGTLTEAFF | TGCGCCAGCAGCCGGACAGGGACCCTCACTGAAGCTTTCTTT
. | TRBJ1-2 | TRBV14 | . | CASSQEPRGDYGYTF | TGTGCCAGCAGCCAAGAACCCAGGGGCGACTATGGCTACACCTTC
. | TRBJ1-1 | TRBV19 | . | CASSVEYTEAFF | TGTGCCAGTAGTGTCGAGTACACTGAAGCTTTCTTT
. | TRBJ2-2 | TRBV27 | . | CASSLERANTGELFF | TGTGCCAGCAGCCTCGAACGGGCGAACACCGGGGAGCTGTTTTTT
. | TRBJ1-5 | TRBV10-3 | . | CAISERLGDSNQPQHF | TGTGCCATCAGTGAACGTCTGGGGGATAGCAATCAGCCCCAGCATTTT
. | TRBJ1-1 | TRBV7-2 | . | CASSSLDGNTEAFF | TGTGCCAGCAGCTCCCTAGACGGGAACACTGAAGCTTTCTTT
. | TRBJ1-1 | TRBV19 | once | CASGGVPANTEAFF | TGTGCCAGTGGCGGCGTGCCAGCGAACACTGAAGCTTTCTTT
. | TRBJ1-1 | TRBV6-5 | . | CASSYLGRGMNTEAFF | TGTGCCAGCAGTTACCTTGGCAGGGGCATGAACACTGAAGCTTTCTTT
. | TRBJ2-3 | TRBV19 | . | CASSIGGANTQYF | TGTGCCAGTAGTATAGGGGGGGCGAATACGCAGTATTTT
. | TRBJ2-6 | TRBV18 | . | CASSPSTASGANVLTF | TGTGCCAGCTCACCTTCGACAGCTTCTGGGGCCAACGTCCTGACTTTC
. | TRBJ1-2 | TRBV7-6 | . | CASSPGGGYGNYGYTF | TGTGCCAGCAGCCCTGGGGGGGGGTACGGGAACTATGGCTACACCTTC
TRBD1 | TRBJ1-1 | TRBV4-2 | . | CASSPGQVRMNTEAFF | TGTGCCAGCAGCCCCGGACAGGTGCGGATGAACACTGAAGCTTTCTTT
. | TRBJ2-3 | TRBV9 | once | CASSPLIETDTQYF | TGTGCCAGCAGTCCCCTAATAGAGACAGATACGCAGTATTTT
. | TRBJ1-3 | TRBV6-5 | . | CASSYSGESPNTIYF | TGTGCCAGCAGTTACTCCGGGGAATCCCCAAACACCATATATTTT
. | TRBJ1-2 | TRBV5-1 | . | CASSLEPINYGYTF | TGCGCCAGCAGCTTGGAACCGATAAACTATGGCTACACCTTC
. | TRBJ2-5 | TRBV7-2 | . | CASSLVGIQETQYF | TGTGCCAGCAGCTTAGTCGGCATCCAAGAGACCCAGTACTTC
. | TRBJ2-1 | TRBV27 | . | CASSFRDLGIHEQFF | TGTGCCAGCAGTTTCCGGGACTTAGGAATACATGAGCAGTTCTTC
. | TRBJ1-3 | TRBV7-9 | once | CASSLTRSSGNTIYF | TGTGCCAGCAGCCTAACCAGGAGCTCTGGAAACACCATATATTTT
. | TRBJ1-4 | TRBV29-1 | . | CSVGVKSTNEKLFF | TGCAGCGTTGGGGTCAAATCAACTAATGAAAAACTGTTTTTT
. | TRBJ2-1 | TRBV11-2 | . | CASSPTNHKRNEQFF | TGTGCCAGCAGCCCTACGAACCACAAGAGGAATGAGCAGTTCTTC
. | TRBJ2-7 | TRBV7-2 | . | CASSLLGATSQAYEQYF | TGTGCCAGCAGCTTATTAGGTGCCACCTCACAAGCCTACGAGCAGTACTTC
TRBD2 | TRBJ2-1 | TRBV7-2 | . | CASSRKSGGTPYNEQFF | TGTGCCAGCAGCCGTAAGAGCGGGGGGACGCCCTACAATGAGCAGTTCTTC
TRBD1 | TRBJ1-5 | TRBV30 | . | CAWSAGTGSYSNQPQHF | TGTGCCTGGAGCGCCGGGACAGGGTCCTATAGCAATCAGCCCCAGCATTTT
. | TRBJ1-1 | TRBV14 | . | CASSHLPFGGVKGEAFF | TGTGCCAGCAGCCATCTCCCCTTTGGGGGGGTGAAGGGTGAAGCTTTCTTT
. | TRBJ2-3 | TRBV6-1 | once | CASSEAPATSTDTQYF | TGTGCCAGCAGTGAAGCGCCTGCGACTAGCACAGATACGCAGTATTTT
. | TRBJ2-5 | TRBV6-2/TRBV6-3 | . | CASSYSVEIREETQYF | TGTGCCAGCAGTTACTCGGTGGAAATAAGGGAAGAGACCCAGTACTTC
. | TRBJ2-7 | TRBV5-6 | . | CASSLTIRDNPYEQYF | TGTGCCAGCAGCTTGACGATTCGGGACAACCCTTACGAGCAGTACTTC
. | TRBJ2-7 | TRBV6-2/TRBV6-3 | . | CASSYPSNAGVTYEQYF | TGTGCCAGCAGTTACCCATCGAACGCCGGGGTTACCTACGAGCAGTACTTC
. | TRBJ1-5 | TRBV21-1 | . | CARDMGGNSNQPQHF | TGTGCCAGAGATATGGGGGGGAATAGCAATCAGCCCCAGCATTTT
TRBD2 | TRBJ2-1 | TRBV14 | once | CASSPLAGGVSEQFF | TGTGCCAGCAGCCCCTTAGCGGGGGGCGTGTCGGAGCAGTTCTTC
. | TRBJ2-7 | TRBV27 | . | CASSPQAPYEQYF | TGTGCCAGCAGTCCGCAGGCTCCCTACGAGCAGTACTTC
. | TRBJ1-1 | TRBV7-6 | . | CASSMTVTEAFF | TGTGCCAGCAGCATGACAGTGACTGAAGCTTTCTTT